This T cell receptor (beta chain) was documented in a study of shared clonotypes between healthy human individuals. As to this clone: Its antigen is not known.

Germline V gives CDR1 MNHNY, CDR2 SVGAGI (reference sequence). The CDR3 runs to 13 residues. The V end lost 5 bases, the J end lost 1 base, and 8 bases lay between the germline ends. Recent acute infections and vaccinations were absent in the healthy HIV-negative adult donors. The study separated CD4+ cells into CD45RA+ naive and CD45RA-negative memory subsets. Authors' methods: Filtering was not the same, since immunoSEQ gave junction-only sequences without quality scores. Produced via immunoSEQ multiplex PCR; TCRdb's table is partial and in-frame only. That table is the source of V, J and clone size, and D and trimming were worked out from the DNA. The profile shows roughly 2.5 million clones, around nine tenths of them singletons. Study-wide results and caveats: Blood alone was sampled, and tissue repertoires likely differ.

The receptor comes from a man in his late teens or twenties in good health. The J gene is TRBJ2-5, the V gene TRBV6-6; a weak D match, TRBD1 (6 bases). The sequencing sample was made of naive CD4+ T cells sorted from blood. Subset described: CD45RA+ positively selected. The CDR3 region is CASSRQVQETQYF. The CDR3 DNA is TGTGCCAGCAGTCGACAGGTCCAAGAGACCCAGTACTTC.